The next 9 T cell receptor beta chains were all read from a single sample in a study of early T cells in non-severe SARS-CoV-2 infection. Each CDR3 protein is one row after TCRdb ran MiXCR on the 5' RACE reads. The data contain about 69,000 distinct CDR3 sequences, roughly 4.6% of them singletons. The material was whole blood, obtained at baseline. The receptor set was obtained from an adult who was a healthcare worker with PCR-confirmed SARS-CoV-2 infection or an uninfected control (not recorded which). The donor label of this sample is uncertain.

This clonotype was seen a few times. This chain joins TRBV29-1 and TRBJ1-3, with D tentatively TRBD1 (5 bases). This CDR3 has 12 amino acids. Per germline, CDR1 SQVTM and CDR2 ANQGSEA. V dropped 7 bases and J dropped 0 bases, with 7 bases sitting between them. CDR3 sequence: CSAGASGNTIYF. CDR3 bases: TGCAGCGCCGGGGCCTCTGGAAACACCATATATTTT.

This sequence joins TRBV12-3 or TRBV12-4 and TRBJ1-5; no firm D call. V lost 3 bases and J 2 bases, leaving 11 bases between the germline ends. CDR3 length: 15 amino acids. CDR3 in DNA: TGTGCCAGCAGTTTGACGGGAGCGGGCAATCAGCCCCAGCATTTT. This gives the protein CASSLTGAGNQPQHF.

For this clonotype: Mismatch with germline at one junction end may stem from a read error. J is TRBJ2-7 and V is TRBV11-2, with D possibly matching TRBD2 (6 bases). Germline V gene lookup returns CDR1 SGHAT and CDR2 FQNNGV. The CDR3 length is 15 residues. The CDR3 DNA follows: TGTGCCAGCAGCCTAGAACGGGGGACCCCCTACGAGCAGTACTTC. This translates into CASSLERGTPYEQYF.

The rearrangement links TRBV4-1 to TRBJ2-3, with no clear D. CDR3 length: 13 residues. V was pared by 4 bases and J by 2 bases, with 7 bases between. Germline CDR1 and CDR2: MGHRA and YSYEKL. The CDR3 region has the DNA TGCGCCAGCAGCCTTATGACCACAGATACGCAGTATTTT. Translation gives CASSLMTTDTQYF.

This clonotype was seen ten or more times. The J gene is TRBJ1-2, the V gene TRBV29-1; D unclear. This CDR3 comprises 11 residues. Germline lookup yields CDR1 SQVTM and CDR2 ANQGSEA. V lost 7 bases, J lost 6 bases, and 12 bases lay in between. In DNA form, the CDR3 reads TGCAGCGGTTATGGGCCCGATGGCTACACCTTC. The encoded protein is CSGYGPDGYTF. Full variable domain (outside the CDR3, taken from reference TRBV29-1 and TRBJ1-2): SAVISQKPSRDICQRGTSLTIQCQVDSQVTMMFWYRQQPGQSLTLIATANQGSEATYESGFVIDKFPISRPNLTFSTLTVSNMSPEDSSIYLCSGYGPDGYTFGSGTRLTVV.

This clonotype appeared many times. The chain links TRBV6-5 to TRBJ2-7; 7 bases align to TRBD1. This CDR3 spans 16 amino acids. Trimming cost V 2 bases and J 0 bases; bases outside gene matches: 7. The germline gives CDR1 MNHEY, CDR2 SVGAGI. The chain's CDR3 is CASSYGYGDSSYEQYF. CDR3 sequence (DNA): TGTGCCAGCAGTTACGGCTATGGGGACAGCTCCTACGAGCAGTACTTC.

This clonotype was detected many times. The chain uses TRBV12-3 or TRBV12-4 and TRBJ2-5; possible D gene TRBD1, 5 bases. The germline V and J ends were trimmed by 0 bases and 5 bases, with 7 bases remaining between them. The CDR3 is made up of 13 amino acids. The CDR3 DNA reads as TGTGCCAGCAGTTTAGCGACAGCGGAGACCCAGTACTTC. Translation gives CASSLATAETQYF.

The CDR3 spells CASRPTRRRVDGYTF. CDR3 coding DNA: TGTGCCAGCAGGCCTACCAGGCGGAGGGTCGATGGCTACACCTTC. The chain couples TRBV6-5 to TRBJ1-2; no definite D call. V lost 6 bases, J lost 6 bases, and 20 bases lay in between. CDR3 length equals 15 residues. The germline V gene encodes CDR1 MNHEY and CDR2 SVGAGI.

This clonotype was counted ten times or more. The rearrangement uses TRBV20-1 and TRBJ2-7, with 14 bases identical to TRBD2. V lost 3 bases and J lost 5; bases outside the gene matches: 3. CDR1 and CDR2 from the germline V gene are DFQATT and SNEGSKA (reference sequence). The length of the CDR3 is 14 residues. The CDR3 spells CSASRLAGGHEQYF. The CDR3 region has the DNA TGCAGTGCTAGTCGACTAGCGGGGGGGCACGAGCAGTACTTC.